The clone carrying this TCR beta chain has only one observation. Its antigen is not known. The CDR3 is made up of 14 amino acids. V shed 0 bases and J shed 5 bases, with 11 bases lying between them. Germline CDR1 reads MGHRA; CDR2 reads YSYEKL. The data originate from a study of molecular identifiers for immune sequencing clone quantification. General observations from the study: Even with some 990,000 naive cells present, spiked Jurkat TCR RNA from one cell was reportedly detectable. It was shown that clones above 20 RNA copies held over 98% of effector molecules, but under 1% in naive cells.

TCRdb ran MiXCR on the PCR reads and lists one entry per CDR3 protein. Of approximately 500,000 distinct CDR3 sequences listed, 20% to 25% were seen once; the top ten hold approximately 0.8%. The sequence came from a human donor in good health. Some libraries in this study had Jurkat cell RNA spiked in. Sequencing input: naive CD8+ T cells from blood, with Jurkat cell RNA spiked in. Subset noted: FACS-sorted CD8+CD4-CCR7+CD45RA+ naive T cells. V usage is TRBV4-1 and J usage is TRBJ2-7; D not resolved. The CDR3 DNA reads as TGCGCCAGCAGCCAAGAACGTCCGACCCACGAGCAGTACTTC. Translated: CASSQERPTHEQYF.